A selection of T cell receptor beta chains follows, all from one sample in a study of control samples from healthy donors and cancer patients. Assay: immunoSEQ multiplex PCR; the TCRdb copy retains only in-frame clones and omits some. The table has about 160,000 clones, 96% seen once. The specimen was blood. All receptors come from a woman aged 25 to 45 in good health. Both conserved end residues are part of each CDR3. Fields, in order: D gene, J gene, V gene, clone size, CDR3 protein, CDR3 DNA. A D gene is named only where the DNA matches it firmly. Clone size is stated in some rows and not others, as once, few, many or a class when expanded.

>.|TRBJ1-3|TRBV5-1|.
CASSLGDWAGNTIYF
TGCGCCAGCAGCTTGGGGGACTGGGCTGGAAACACCATATATTTT
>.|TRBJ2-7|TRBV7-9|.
CASSPGSYEQYF
TGTGCCAGCAGCCCTGGGAGCTACGAGCAGTACTTC
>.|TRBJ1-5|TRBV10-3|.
CAISEGGQPQHF
TGTGCCATCAGTGAGGGGGGCCAGCCCCAGCATTTT
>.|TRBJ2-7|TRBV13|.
CASSSYTGWEEMEQYF
TGTGCCAGCAGCTCTTATACAGGGTGGGAGGAAATGGAGCAGTACTTC
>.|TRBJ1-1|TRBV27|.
CASILSTKETQEVNTEAFF
TGTGCCAGCATACTCAGCACTAAGGAGACTCAGGAGGTGAACACTGAAGCTTTCTTT
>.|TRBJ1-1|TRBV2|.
CASSVHMNTEAFF
TGTGCCAGCAGCGTACATATGAACACTGAAGCTTTCTTT
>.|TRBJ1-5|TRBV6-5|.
CASRLDGNQPQHF
TGTGCCAGCAGATTAGACGGCAATCAGCCCCAGCATTTT
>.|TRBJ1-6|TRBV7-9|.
CASSLTGWDNSPLHF
TGTGCCAGCAGCTTAACAGGGTGGGATAATTCACCCCTCCACTTT
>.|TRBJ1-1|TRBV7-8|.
CASRGEEQTEAFF
TGTGCCAGCAGGGGAGAGGAGCAGACTGAAGCTTTCTTT
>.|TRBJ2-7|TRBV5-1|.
CASSSTISRGSYEQYF
TGCGCCAGCAGCTCAACCATTTCTAGGGGCTCCTACGAGCAGTACTTC
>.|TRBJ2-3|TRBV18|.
CASSPWDTQYF
TGTGCCAGCTCACCTTGGGATACGCAGTATTTT
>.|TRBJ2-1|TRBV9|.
CASSDLADAYNEQFF
TGTGCCAGCAGCGACTTAGCGGACGCCTACAATGAGCAGTTCTTC
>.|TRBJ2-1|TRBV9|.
CASSGGANSYNEQFF
TGTGCCAGCAGCGGAGGCGCAAACTCCTACAATGAGCAGTTCTTC
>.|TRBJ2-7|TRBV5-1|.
CASSLALLRDGGYEQYF
TGCGCCAGCAGCTTGGCCTTACTAAGAGACGGCGGATACGAGCAGTACTTC
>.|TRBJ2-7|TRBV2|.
CASSEALRSYEQYF
TGTGCCAGCAGTGAAGCGCTTAGGTCCTACGAGCAGTACTTC
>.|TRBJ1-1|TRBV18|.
CASSPKGQVTEAFF
TGTGCCAGCTCACCAAAGGGGCAAGTCACTGAAGCTTTCTTT
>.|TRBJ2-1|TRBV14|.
CASSQGVGEQFF
TGTGCCAGCAGCCAGGGAGTGGGTGAGCAGTTCTTC
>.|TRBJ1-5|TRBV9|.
CASGLSWDQPQHF
TGTGCCAGCGGGCTCAGCTGGGATCAGCCCCAGCATTTT
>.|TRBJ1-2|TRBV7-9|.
CASSLRQFQLDYGYTF
TGTGCCAGCAGCTTACGCCAATTCCAATTGGACTATGGCTACACCTTC
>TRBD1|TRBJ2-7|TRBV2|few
CASSRWTGGAEQYF
TGTGCCAGCAGTAGGTGGACAGGGGGAGCGGAGCAGTACTTC
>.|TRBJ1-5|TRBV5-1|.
CASSPTGGYNQPQHF
TGCGCCAGCAGCCCGACGGGGGGATACAATCAGCCCCAGCATTTT
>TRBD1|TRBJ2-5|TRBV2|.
CASRRDRGGETQYF
TGTGCCAGCAGAAGGGACAGGGGGGGAGAGACCCAGTACTTC
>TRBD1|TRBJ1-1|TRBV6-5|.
CASKKGQGDTEAFF
TGTGCCAGCAAAAAGGGACAGGGGGACACTGAAGCTTTCTTT